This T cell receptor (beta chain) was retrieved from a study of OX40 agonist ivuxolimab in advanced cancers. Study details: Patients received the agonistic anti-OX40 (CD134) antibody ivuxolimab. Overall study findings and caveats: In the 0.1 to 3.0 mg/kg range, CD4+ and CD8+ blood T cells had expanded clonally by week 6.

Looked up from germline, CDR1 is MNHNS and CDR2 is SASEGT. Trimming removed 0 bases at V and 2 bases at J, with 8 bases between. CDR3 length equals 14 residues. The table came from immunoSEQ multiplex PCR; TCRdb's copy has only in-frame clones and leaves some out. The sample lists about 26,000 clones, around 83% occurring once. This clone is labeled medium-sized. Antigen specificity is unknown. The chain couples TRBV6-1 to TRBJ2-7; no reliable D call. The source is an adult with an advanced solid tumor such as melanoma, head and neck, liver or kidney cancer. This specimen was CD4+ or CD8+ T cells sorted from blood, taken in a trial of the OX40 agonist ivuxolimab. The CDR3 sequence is CASSEAVGTYEQYF. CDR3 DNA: TGTGCCAGCAGTGAAGCGGTAGGGACCTACGAGCAGTACTTC.